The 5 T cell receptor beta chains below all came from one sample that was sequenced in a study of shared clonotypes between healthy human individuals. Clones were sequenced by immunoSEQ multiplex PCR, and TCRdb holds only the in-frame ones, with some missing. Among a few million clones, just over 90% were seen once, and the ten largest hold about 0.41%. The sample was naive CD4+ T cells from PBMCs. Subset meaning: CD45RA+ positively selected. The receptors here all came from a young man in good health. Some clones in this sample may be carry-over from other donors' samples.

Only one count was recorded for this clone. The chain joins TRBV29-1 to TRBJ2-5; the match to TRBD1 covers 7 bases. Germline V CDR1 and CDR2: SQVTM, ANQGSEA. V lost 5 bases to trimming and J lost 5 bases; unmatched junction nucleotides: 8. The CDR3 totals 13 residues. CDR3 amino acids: CSVYRGSGETQYF. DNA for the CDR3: TGCAGCGTTTACAGGGGATCCGGGGAGACCCAGTACTTC.

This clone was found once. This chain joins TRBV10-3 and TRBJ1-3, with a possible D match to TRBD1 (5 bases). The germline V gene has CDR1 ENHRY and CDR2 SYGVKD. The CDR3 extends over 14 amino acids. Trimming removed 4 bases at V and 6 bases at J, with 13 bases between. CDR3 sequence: CAISGTPQSNTIYF. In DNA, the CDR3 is TGTGCCATCAGTGGGACACCACAATCAAACACCATATATTTT.

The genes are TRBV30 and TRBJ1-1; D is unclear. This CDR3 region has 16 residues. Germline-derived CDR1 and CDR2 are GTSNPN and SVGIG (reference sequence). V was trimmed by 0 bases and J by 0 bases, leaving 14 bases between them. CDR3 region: CAWSVAAMILNTEAFF. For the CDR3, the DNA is TGTGCCTGGAGTGTAGCGGCGATGATTTTGAACACTGAAGCTTTCTTT.

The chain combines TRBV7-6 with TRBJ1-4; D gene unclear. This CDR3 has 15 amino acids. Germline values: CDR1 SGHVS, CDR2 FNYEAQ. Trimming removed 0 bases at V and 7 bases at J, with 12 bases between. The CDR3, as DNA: TGTGCCAGCAGCTTAGCGCGTCGATTCGGTGAAAAACTGTTTTTT. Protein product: CASSLARRFGEKLFF.

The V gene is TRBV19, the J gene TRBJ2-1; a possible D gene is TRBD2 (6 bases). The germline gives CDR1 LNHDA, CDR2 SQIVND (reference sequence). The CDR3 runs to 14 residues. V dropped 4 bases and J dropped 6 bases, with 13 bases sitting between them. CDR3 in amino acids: CASSKTGVPNEQFF. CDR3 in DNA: TGTGCCAGTAGTAAGACGGGAGTCCCCAATGAGCAGTTCTTC.